Listed below are T cell receptor beta chains from one sample, sequenced in a study of control samples from healthy donors and cancer patients. The method was immunoSEQ multiplex PCR; TCRdb's version includes in-frame clones alone and lacks a portion of them. The sample lists roughly 24,000 clones, 80% to 85% occurring once. The specimen sequenced was PBMCs. These receptors came from a man in his sixties with colorectal cancer. Each CDR3 is given with its conserved first and last residue. Fields, in order: clone size, J gene, V gene, D gene, CDR3 protein, CDR3 DNA. The D gene is left open where the match is weak. The listing skips clone size in some rows; elsewhere it reads once, few, many or a size class.

NA,TRBJ2-2,TRBV7-8,NA,CASSPVGRVLNTGELFF,TGTGCCAGCAGCCCGGTGGGCAGGGTCCTGAACACCGGGGAGCTGTTTTTT
NA,TRBJ1-6,TRBV27,NA,CASSLWGSGANDSPLHF,TGTGCCAGCAGTTTATGGGGGTCTGGGGCCAATGATTCACCCCTCCACTTT
NA,TRBJ1-2,TRBV6-1,NA,CASSEGHPKNYGYTF,TGTGCCAGCAGTGAGGGACACCCCAAGAACTATGGCTACACCTTC
few,TRBJ1-2,TRBV20-1,NA,CSASGNEINYGYTF,TGCAGTGCTAGTGGAAATGAAATAAACTATGGCTACACCTTC
NA,TRBJ1-2,TRBV6-5,NA,CASSYSKGGKGGYTF,TGTGCCAGCAGTTACTCGAAAGGTGGAAAGGGTGGCTACACCTTC
NA,TRBJ2-4,TRBV29-1,TRBD1,CSVRQGNIQYF,TGCAGCGTACGACAGGGGAACATTCAGTACTTC
once,TRBJ2-5,TRBV12-3/TRBV12-4,TRBD2,CASSLRGGQYF,TGTGCCAGCAGTTTACGCGGGGGCCAGTACTTC
NA,TRBJ2-1,TRBV5-1,TRBD2,CASSLATSGASYNEQFF,TGCGCCAGCAGCTTGGCGACTAGCGGGGCTTCCTACAATGAGCAGTTCTTC
NA,TRBJ1-1,TRBV9,NA,CASSHTWGRTEAFF,TGTGCCAGCAGCCATACATGGGGGAGAACTGAAGCTTTCTTT
medium-sized,TRBJ2-2,TRBV9,TRBD1,CASSGRDRGPTGELFF,TGTGCCAGCAGCGGACGGGACAGGGGGCCCACCGGGGAGCTGTTTTTT
NA,TRBJ1-1,TRBV28,NA,CASSLVPPVAFF,TGTGCCAGCAGTTTAGTTCCCCCGGTGGCTTTCTTT